The clone carrying this TCR beta chain was recorded once. Its matching antigen is unknown. The sample comes from a study of shared clonotypes between healthy human individuals. The naive CD8 fraction comprised CD45RO-negative cells positively selected for CCR7 and excluded terminally differentiated effector memory CD45RA+ cells. Donors were healthy HIV-negative adults without recently reported acute infections or vaccinations. There were only Caucasian adults among the donors, and all lived in Nashville, Tennessee. General study results and limits: Investigators expected sequencing depth to affect clonotype sharing among donors. Researchers found naive subsets generally carried larger estimated richness than memory subsets.

Clones were read by immunoSEQ multiplex PCR, and TCRdb kept only the in-frame ones, dropping some. The table shows just over 2,000,000 clones, with roughly 95% occurring only once. This CDR3 spans 16 amino acids. CDR1 and CDR2 from the germline V gene are MNHNS and SASEGT. V lost 2 bases and J lost 4, with 17 bases in between. The clonotype originates from a man between 18 and 35 years old in good health. The sequenced sample was naive CD8+ T cells sorted from blood. The genes are TRBV6-1 and TRBJ1-2, with TRBD1 as a possible D gene (5 bases). In nucleotides, the CDR3 is TGTGCCAGCAGTGAACGGCCAGGGATTCTCGCCTATGGCTACACCTTC. It yields the protein CASSERPGILAYGYTF.